This T cell receptor beta chain was sequenced during a study of T cell changes during pregnancy in multiple sclerosis (dated by TCRdb to the late 2010s). Turning to the overall study: The study looked at changes in the T cell repertoire across pregnancy in women with multiple sclerosis.

About this clone itself: The antigen this receptor binds is unknown. Base qualities are missing; no much larger clone stands one base away.

The library relied on the immunoSEQ multiplex PCR assay. Drawn from immuneACCESS, this table holds only the in-frame rearrangements with V and J called that TCRdb kept. Clones are partly lost; checked studies trace under half to an unresolved V gene and leave the rest unexplained. The sample data list 50,000 or so clones, and 93% of these were observed just once. 1.5% to 2% of the sample is in the top ten clones. The sample consisted of peripheral blood, taken in the second trimester of pregnancy. The TCR was taken from a female donor with multiple sclerosis, enrolled in a pregnancy study.

The nucleotide sequence is given as TGTGCCAGCAGTTATTCCCCCGAAGCACTCACCCAGTACTTC. It translates as CASSYSPEALTQYF. The receptor chain draws on TRBV6-5 and TRBJ2-5; the D gene identity is not certain. Taken from the germline V gene, the CDR1 and CDR2 loops are MNHEY and SVGAGI. CDR3 length: 14 amino acids, cysteine to phenylalanine. Solely the CDR3 DNA is kept, with 42 bases framed from the first base. The junction shows trimming of 3 bases on V and 8 bases on J, plus 16 bases between the germline ends.